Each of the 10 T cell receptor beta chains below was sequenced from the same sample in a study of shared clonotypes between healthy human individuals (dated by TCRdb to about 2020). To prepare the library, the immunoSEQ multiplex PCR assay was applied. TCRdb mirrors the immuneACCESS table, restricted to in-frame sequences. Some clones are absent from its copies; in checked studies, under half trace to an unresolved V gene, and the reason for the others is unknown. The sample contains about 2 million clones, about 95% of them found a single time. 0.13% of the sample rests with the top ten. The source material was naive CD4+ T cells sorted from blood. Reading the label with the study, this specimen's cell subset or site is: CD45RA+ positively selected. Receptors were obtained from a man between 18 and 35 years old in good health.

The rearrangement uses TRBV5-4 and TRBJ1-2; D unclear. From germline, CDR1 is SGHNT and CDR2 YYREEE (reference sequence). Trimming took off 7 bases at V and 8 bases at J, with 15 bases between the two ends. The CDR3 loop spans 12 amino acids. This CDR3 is CASAGRARGYTF. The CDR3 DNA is TGTGCCAGCGCCGGGCGGGCTCGAGGCTACACCTTC. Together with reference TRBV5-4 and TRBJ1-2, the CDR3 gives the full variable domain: ETGVTQSPTHLIKTRGQQVTLRCSSQSGHNTVSWYQQALGQGPQFIFQYYREEENGRGNFPPRFSGLQFPNYSSELNVNALELDDSALYLCASAGRARGYTFGSGTRLTVV.

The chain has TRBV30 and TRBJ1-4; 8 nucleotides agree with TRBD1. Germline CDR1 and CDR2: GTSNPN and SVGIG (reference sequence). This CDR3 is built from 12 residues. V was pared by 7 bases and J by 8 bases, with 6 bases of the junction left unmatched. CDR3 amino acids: CASDRVDEKLFF. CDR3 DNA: TGTGCCTCGGACAGGGTGGACGAAAAACTGTTTTTT.

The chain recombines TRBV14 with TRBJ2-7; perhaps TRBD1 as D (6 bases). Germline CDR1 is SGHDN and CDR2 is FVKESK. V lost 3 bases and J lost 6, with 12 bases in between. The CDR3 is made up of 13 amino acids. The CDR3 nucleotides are TGTGCCAGCAGCCATGGCAGGGGCGTCGAGCAGTACTTC. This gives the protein CASSHGRGVEQYF.

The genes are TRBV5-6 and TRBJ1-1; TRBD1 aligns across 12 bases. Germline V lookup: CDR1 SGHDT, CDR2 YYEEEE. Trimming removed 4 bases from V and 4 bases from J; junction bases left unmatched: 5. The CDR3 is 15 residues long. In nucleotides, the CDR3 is TGTGCCAGCAGCCGGGACAGGGGGCGCCCCACTGAAGCTTTCTTT. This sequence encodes CASSRDRGRPTEAFF.

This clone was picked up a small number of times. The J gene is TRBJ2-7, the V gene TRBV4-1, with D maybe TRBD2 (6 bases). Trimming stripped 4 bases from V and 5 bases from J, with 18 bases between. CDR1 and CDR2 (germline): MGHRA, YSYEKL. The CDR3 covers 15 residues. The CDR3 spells CASSPPGLRGHEQYF. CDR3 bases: TGCGCCAGCAGCCCCCCTGGTCTGCGGGGTCACGAGCAGTACTTC.

The CDR3 sequence is CASSLDWVTSTDTQYF. CDR3 DNA sequence: TGTGCCAGCAGCCTCGACTGGGTAACTAGCACAGATACGCAGTATTTT. The chain couples TRBV7-2 to TRBJ2-3; no clear D. The CDR3 length is 16 residues. Trimming pared 5 bases from V and 0 bases from J, leaving 15 bases between. The germline gives CDR1 SGHTA, CDR2 FQGNSA.

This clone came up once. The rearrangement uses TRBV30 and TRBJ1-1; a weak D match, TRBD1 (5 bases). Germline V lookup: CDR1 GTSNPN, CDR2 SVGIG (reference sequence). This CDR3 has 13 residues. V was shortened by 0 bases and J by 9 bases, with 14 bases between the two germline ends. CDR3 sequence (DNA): TGTGCCTGGAGTGTACGCAGGGCGGCGAAAGCTTTCTTT. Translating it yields CAWSVRRAAKAFF.

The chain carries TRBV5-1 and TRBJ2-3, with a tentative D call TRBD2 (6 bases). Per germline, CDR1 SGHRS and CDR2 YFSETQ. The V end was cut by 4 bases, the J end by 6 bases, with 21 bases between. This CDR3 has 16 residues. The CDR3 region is CASSNRRSGSLDTQYF. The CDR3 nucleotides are TGCGCCAGCAGCAACCGGAGGAGCGGGTCATTGGATACGCAGTATTTT.

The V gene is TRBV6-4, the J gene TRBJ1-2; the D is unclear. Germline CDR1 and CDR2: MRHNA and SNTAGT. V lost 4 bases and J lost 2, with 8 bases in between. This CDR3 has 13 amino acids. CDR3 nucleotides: TGTGCCAGCAGTGCGGGGAGCAACTATGGCTACACCTTC. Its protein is CASSAGSNYGYTF.

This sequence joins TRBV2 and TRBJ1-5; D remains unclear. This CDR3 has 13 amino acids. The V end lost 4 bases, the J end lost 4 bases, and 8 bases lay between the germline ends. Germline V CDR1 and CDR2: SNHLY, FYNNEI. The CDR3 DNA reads TGTGCCAGCAGTGTGGTCGGTAATCAGCCCCAGCATTTT. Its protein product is CASSVVGNQPQHF. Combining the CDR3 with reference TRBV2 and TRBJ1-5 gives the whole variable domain EPEVTQTPSHQVTQMGQEVILRCVPISNHLYFYWYRQILGQKVEFLVSFYNNEISEKSEIFDDQFSVERPDGSNFTLKIRSTKLEDSAMYFCASSVVGNQPQHFGDGTRLSIL.